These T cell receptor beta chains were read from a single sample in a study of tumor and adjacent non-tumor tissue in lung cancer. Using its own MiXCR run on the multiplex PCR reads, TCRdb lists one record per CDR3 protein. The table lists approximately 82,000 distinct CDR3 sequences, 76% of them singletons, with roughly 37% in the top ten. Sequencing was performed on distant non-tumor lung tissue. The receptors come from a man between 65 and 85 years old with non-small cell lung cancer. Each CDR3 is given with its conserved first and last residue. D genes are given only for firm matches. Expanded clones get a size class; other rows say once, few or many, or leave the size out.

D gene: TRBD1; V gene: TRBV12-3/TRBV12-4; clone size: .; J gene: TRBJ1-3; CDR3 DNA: TGCGTCAGCAGTCGTCCCGGGACAGGGATCGGCTCTGGAAGCACCATATATTTT; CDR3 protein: CVSSRPGTGIGSGSTIYF
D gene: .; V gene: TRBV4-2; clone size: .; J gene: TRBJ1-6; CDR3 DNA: TGTGCCAGCAGCCAATCATCCGGTGAGGGTTCACCCCTCCACTTT; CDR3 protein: CASSQSSGEGSPLHF
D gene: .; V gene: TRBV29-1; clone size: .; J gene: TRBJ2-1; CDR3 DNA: TGCAGCGCCCCTGACGTACGAGAGATCCAGTTCTTC; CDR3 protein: CSAPDVREIQFF
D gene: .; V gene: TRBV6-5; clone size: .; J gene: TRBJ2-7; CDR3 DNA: TGTGCCAGCCGTTCCACCCGATCAGGCTCCTACGAGCAGTACTTC; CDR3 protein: CASRSTRSGSYEQYF
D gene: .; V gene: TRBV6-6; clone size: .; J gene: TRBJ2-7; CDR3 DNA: TGTGCCAGCAGTTTCACGGGATTCAACTACGAGCAGTACTTC; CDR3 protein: CASSFTGFNYEQYF
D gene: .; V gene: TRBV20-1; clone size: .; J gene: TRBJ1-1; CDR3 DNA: TGCGAAGGGGCAGACCCCGTGAACACTGAAGCTTTCTTT; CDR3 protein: CEGADPVNTEAFF
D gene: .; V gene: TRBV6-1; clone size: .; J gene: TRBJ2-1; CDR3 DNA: TGTACCAGCATCGGTAACTCCCTGCGTGAGCAATTCTTC; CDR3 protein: CTSIGNSLREQFF
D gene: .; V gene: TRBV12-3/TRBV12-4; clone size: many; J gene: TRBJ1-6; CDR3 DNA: TGTGCCAGCAGCTTCACGAGCTCCTATAATTCACCCCTCCACTTT; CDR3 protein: CASSFTSSYNSPLHF
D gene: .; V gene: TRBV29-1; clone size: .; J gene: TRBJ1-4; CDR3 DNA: TGCAGTGGGACGGAAAATGAAAAACTGTTTTTT; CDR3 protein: CSGTENEKLFF
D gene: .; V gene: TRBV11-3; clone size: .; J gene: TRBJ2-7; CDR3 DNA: TGTGTCAGCAGCTCAATGACGGGAGCCTACGAGCAGTATTTC; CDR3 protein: CVSSSMTGAYEQYF